This TCR beta chain derives from a study of T-cell reconstitution after alpha-beta-depleted transplantation in children. Molecular barcoding with unique molecular identifiers was used for the TCRbeta library. Using its own MiXCR run on the PCR reads, TCRdb lists one record per CDR3 protein. The data show 600,000 to 700,000 distinct CDR3 sequences, around a sixth seen once. Germline CDR1 reads DFQATT; CDR2 reads SNEGSKA (reference sequence). V lost 3 bases to trimming and J lost 5 bases; unmatched junction nucleotides: 21. CDR3 length: 18 residues. The chain combines TRBV20-1 with TRBJ2-5, with 7 bases identical to TRBD2. This specimen was PBMCs from the stem cell graft donor, taken from the stem cell graft. The source is a human donor who donated a stem cell graft to a child with acute myeloid leukemia. The CDR3 region has the DNA TGCAGTGCTAGTAAGGAATCGACCAGCGGGGCCTACCTGGAGACCCAGTACTTC. Translation: CSASKESTSGAYLETQYF.